The present T cell receptor beta chain was sequenced within a study of control samples from healthy donors and cancer patients (dated by TCRdb to about 2020). The library was obtained by the immunoSEQ multiplex PCR assay. TCRdb limited this immuneACCESS table to in-frame rearrangements with V and J called. A share of clones is missing; checked studies link under half to unresolved V genes, and the rest is unexplained. The sample profile shows around 170,000 clones; around 94% of them were found once. Clones ranked in the top ten supply 1.1% to 1.5% of the sample. Its CDR3 holds 16 amino acids, cysteine through phenylalanine. Only CDR3 DNA remains: 48 bases, in frame from the first base. Germline trimming amounts to 0 bases on V and 7 bases on J, with 5 as the count of junction bases outside the gene matches. Sequences SGHRS (CDR1) and YFSETQ (CDR2) are obtained from the germline V gene. As for this clone: The antigen this receptor binds is unknown. Base qualities are not recorded, but no much larger clone differs from it by a single base.

The rearranged segments are TRBV5-1 and TRBJ1-5; the junction holds 12 bases that match TRBD1. The TCR comes from a man aged 25 to 45 in good health. Material for sequencing was blood. The CDR3 is CASSLEGQGAGQPQHF. The DNA sequence reads TGCGCCAGCAGCTTGGAGGGACAGGGGGCAGGGCAGCCCCAGCATTTT.